These 21 T cell receptor beta chains came from one sample sequenced in a study of tumor and adjacent non-tumor tissue in lung cancer. Three rounds of nested PCR, following a modified ARM-PCR protocol, produced the TCRbeta library. Each CDR3 protein gets one entry after TCRdb re-called the multiplex PCR reads with MiXCR. Altogether under 150,000 distinct CDR3 sequences are present, approximately 66% being singletons, with the ten largest covering around a sixth. No cell sorting was done before RNA was extracted from the tissue. The sample comprised lung tumor tissue. The origin of the receptors is a man aged 60 to 69 with small cell lung cancer.

Worth noting for this clonotype: An end of the junction does not agree with germline; a read error may underlie this. J is TRBJ2-1 and V is TRBV11-3; TRBD2 matches at 8 bases. The CDR3 extends over 16 amino acids. From germline, CDR1 is SGHNT and CDR2 YENEEA. The CDR3 loop reads CANSLAGTLSYNEQFF. The CDR3 DNA reads as TGTGCCAACAGCTTAGCGGGAACCCTCTCCTACAATGAGCAGTTCTTC.

Of note for this clonotype: One end of the junction does not line up with germline, which may come from a read error. The chain joins TRBV20-1 to TRBJ2-4, with TRBD2 identical over 11 bases. Germline CDR1 reads DFQATT; CDR2 reads SNEGSKA (reference sequence). The CDR3 is 17 amino acids. The CDR3 nucleotides are TGCAGTGTTAGAGATCTCATGAAGGGACTAGCGGATACTACTCAGTACTTC. Its translation: CSVRDLMKGLADTTQYF.

Points on this clonotype: A much larger clone lies a single base off, so this may be a read error. As DNA, the CDR3 is TGTGCCAGCAGTTCAGTCAGATCCTCTGGGGCCAACGCCCTGACTTTC. Protein: CASSSVRSSGANALTF. The V call is TRBV28, the J call TRBJ2-6; D perhaps matches TRBD1 (5 bases). The germline CDR1 and CDR2 sequences are MDHEN and SYDVKM. CDR3 length: 16 amino acids. Based on the CDR3 plus reference TRBV28 and TRBJ2-6, the full variable domain is DVKVTQSSRYLVKRTGEKVFLECVQDMDHENMFWYRQDPGLGLRLIYFSYDVKMKEKGDIPEGYSVSREKKERFSLILESASTNQTSMYLCASSSVRSSGANALTFGAGSRLTVL.

This chain links TRBV29-1 with TRBJ1-2; D unresolved. Germline CDR1 and CDR2: SQVTM and ANQGSEA. The CDR3 length is 12 residues. V lost 8 bases to trimming and J lost 6 bases, with 16 bases between them. The CDR3 spells CSIRGDEDGYTF. In DNA, the CDR3 is TGCAGCATCCGTGGCGATGAGGATGGCTACACCTTC.

In this sample, this clonotype turned up once. The genes are TRBV20-1 and TRBJ2-7, with a possible D match to TRBD1 (5 bases). Looked up from germline, CDR1 is DFQATT and CDR2 is SNEGSKA (reference sequence). The V end was cut by 6 bases, the J end by 5 bases, with 14 bases between. The CDR3 covers 12 residues. This chain's CDR3 is CSACQGRDEQYF. The CDR3 DNA is TGCAGTGCGTGCCAGGGTCGAGACGAGCAGTACTTC.

V and J are TRBV29-1 and TRBJ2-3, with 9 bases identical to TRBD1. Germline CDR1 SQVTM, CDR2 ANQGSEA. This CDR3 contains 13 residues. V gave up 3 bases and J gave up 3 bases; unmatched junction bases: 1. CDR3 DNA sequence: TGCAGCGTTGAGGGACAGGGTACAGATACGCAGTATTTT. Residues: CSVEGQGTDTQYF.

This clonotype has a handful of counts. The rearrangement links TRBV20-1 to TRBJ1-3; D may be TRBD1 (5 bases). CDR1 is DFQATT, CDR2 SNEGSKA, per germline (reference sequence). The V end lost 3 bases, the J end lost 0 bases, and 12 bases lay between the germline ends. There are 15 residues in the CDR3. CDR3 DNA: TGCAGTGCTAGCAAGGGGTTCTACTCTGGAAACACCATATATTTT. It is translated as CSASKGFYSGNTIYF.

V is TRBV4-1 and J is TRBJ1-2; D gene ambiguous. Looked up from germline, CDR1 is MGHRA and CDR2 is YSYEKL. This CDR3 region has 17 residues. Between the trimmed V and J ends, which lost 1 base and 8 bases, there was a span of 23 bases. The DNA for the CDR3 is TGCGCCAGCAGCCAAGTCTCTCGTGGAGCACGGGGATGCGGCTACACCTTC. This translates into CASSQVSRGARGCGYTF.

About this clonotype itself: A much larger clone differs by one base, so this may be a read error. The V and J genes are TRBV20-1 and TRBJ1-2; the D is unclear. Per the germline V gene, CDR1 is DFQATT and CDR2 is SNEGSKA (reference sequence). This CDR3 is built from 11 residues. The CDR3 region has the DNA TGCTGTGCTCAGCAATGGGAGGGCTACACCTTC. Translating gives CCAQQWEGYTF.

As regards this clonotype: This may arise from a read error, as a much more abundant clone is one base away. This chain connects TRBV20-1 to TRBJ2-4; D may be TRBD2 (6 bases). This CDR3 is 12 amino acids long. The V gene lost 2 bases and the J gene lost 9 bases, with 11 bases spanning the gap. The germline V gene has CDR1 DFQATT and CDR2 SNEGSKA (reference sequence). CDR3 coding DNA: TGCAGTGCTAGACTAGCGAGAAGCATTCAGTACTTC. Translated, it gives CSARLARSIQYF.

The chain recombines TRBV6-6 with TRBJ1-4; 11 bases fit TRBD1. The germline V gene encodes CDR1 MNHNY and CDR2 SVGAGI (reference sequence). CDR3 size: 13 residues. The CDR3 coding sequence is TGTGTCACCGTCGGGACAGGGGGTGAAAAACTGTTTTTT. It encodes CVTVGTGGEKLFF.

This clonotype has just one count. The chain carries TRBV7-8 and TRBJ1-4; D perhaps matches TRBD1 (5 bases). Trimming stripped 5 bases from V and 4 bases from J, with 14 bases between. This CDR3 has 15 amino acids. Germline assignment: CDR1 SGHVS and CDR2 FQNEAQ. The CDR3 is CASSLRQNLNEKLFF. CDR3 sequence (DNA): TGTGCCAGCAGCCTCAGACAGAACCTTAATGAAAAACTGTTTTTT.

With regard to this clonotype: Being one base from a much bigger clone, this may be a read error. This sequence joins TRBV4-2 and TRBJ2-7; 7 bases align to TRBD2. The germline V gene has CDR1 LGHNA and CDR2 YNFKEQ. There are 15 residues in the CDR3. CDR3 DNA: TGTGCCAGCAACCAAGAGGGAGGGGTTGCTAGCGAGCAGTACTTC. Translated: CASNQEGGVASEQYF.

There are a few counts of this clonotype. Just one base apart from a much larger clone, this may be a read error. In nucleotides, the CDR3 is TGTACCAGCAGTCGCGCTAGCGGGTTCAAAAACATTCAGTACTTC. It specifies CTSSRASGFKNIQYF. This chain links TRBV12-3 or TRBV12-4 with TRBJ2-4; 8 nucleotides agree with TRBD2. The CDR3 runs to 15 residues.

The chain joins TRBV5-1 to TRBJ2-1; either TRBD1 or TRBD2 may supply D (7 bases each). This CDR3 contains 15 residues. The V end was cut by 3 bases, the J end by 3 bases, with 13 bases between. Germline CDR1 and CDR2: SGHRS and YFSETQ. CDR3 coding DNA: TGCGCCAGCAGCTCCCAGGGGGGGGTCTACAATGAGCAGTTCTTC. Protein product: CASSSQGGVYNEQFF.

This clonotype occurred once. Compared with germline, one end of the junction differs, possibly owing to a read error. The CDR3 is CVSNRDRGWGGSYQPQHF. For the CDR3, the DNA is TGTGTCAGCAACAGGGATAGGGGGTGGGGGGGGAGCTATCAGCCCCAGCATTTT. The V call is TRBV28, the J call TRBJ1-5; D might be TRBD1 (6 bases). There are 18 residues in the CDR3. Germline V lookup: CDR1 MDHEN, CDR2 SYDVKM.

As concerns this clonotype: At one of its ends the junction is not consistent with the germline gene, which may arise from a read error. The chain couples TRBV6-2 or TRBV6-3 to TRBJ2-1; 9 positions agree with TRBD2. Germline V CDR1 and CDR2: MNHEY, SVGEGT. This CDR3 region has 16 residues. CDR3 sequence reads: CASSYSRSSGSIEQLF. DNA for the CDR3: TGTGCCAGCAGTTACTCGAGGAGTAGCGGGAGTATTGAGCAGCTCTTC.

This chain uses TRBV6-2 or TRBV6-3 with TRBJ2-7; tentatively, D is TRBD1 (5 bases). V was pared by 2 bases and J by 0 bases, with 5 bases between. Germline-derived CDR1 and CDR2 are MNHEY and SVGEGT. This CDR3 comprises 13 residues. The CDR3 loop is CASSYDSSYEQYV. The CDR3 DNA reads as TGTGCCAGCAGTTACGACAGCTCCTACGAGCAGTACGTC.

This chain links TRBV20-1 with TRBJ2-1; tentatively, D is TRBD1 or TRBD2 (5 bases each). V gave up 4 bases and J gave up 9 bases, with 16 bases separating them. This CDR3 spans 13 amino acids. From germline, CDR1 is DFQATT and CDR2 SNEGSKA (reference sequence). CDR3 amino acids: CSATEPGPREQFF. CDR3 in DNA: TGCAGTGCTACAGAACCGGGACCACGTGAGCAGTTCTTC.

On this clonotype: The germline gene is not matched at one end of the junction; a read error may be the cause. This sequence joins TRBV6-1 and TRBJ2-5; 7 bases match TRBD1. Looked up from germline, CDR1 is MNHNS and CDR2 is SASEGT. The CDR3 sequence is 14 residues long. CDR3 in amino acids: CVSSRDKGAETQYF. The CDR3 DNA reads as TGTGTCAGCAGTAGGGATAAGGGGGCCGAGACCCAGTACTTC.

The V gene is TRBV11-2, the J gene TRBJ2-7, with D uncertain. The DNA matches TRBJ2-1 better at its end, which makes the J call doubtful. The CDR3 consists of 13 residues. The germline gives CDR1 SGHAT, CDR2 FQNNGV. For the CDR3, the DNA is TGTGCCAGCAGCTTAGCGGCTGGGTACGAGCAGTTCTTC. Translation: CASSLAAGYEQFF.